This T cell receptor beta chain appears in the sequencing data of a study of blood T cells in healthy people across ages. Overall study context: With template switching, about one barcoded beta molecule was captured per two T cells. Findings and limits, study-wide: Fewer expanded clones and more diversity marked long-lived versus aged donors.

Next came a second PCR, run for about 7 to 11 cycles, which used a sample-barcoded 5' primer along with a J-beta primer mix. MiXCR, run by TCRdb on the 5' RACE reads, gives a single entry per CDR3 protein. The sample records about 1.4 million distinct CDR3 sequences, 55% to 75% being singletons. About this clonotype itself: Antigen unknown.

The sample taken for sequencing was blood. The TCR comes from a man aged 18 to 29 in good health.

Here the CDR3 DNA reads TGTGCCAGCAGCTTAGGCGGGGGGCGGGTTCTGCAGTTCTTC. Translation gives CASSLGGGRVLQFF. V gene TRBV7-2 combines with J gene TRBJ2-1, with 8 bases aligning to TRBD2. Trimming cost V 1 base and J 12 bases; bases outside gene matches: 8. The CDR3 sequence is 14 residues long. Germline values: CDR1 SGHTA, CDR2 FQGNSA.